This T cell receptor beta chain came from a study of T cell responses to AZD1222 COVID-19 vaccine. General study results and limits: Females outnumbered males among donors, who were mostly white British; clonal diversity was possibly underestimated.

Data came from immunoSEQ multiplex PCR; TCRdb stores just in-frame clones and leaves some out. The sample lists 65,000 to 85,000 clones; 70% to 90% were seen once. A note on this clone: No antigen is known for it.

The CDR3 loop spans 18 amino acids. Losses at the gene ends were 0 bases for V and 3 bases for J; bases not matched to a gene: 11. Germline CDR1 LNHNV, CDR2 YYDKDF (reference sequence). This chain links TRBV15 with TRBJ2-4, with 7 bases fitting TRBD1. The material sequenced was peripheral blood, taken 28 days after the second dose of the MenACWY control vaccine. The TCR sequence derives from an adult who received the MenACWY meningococcal vaccine as a control. The DNA for the CDR3 is TGTGCCACCAGCAGAGATTTCGGGGACAGAGTTGTCAAAAACATTCAGTACTTC. Its translation is CATSRDFGDRVVKNIQYF. The entire variable domain, with the rest obtained from reference TRBV15 and TRBJ2-4, is as follows: DAMVIQNPRYQVTQFGKPVTLSCSQTLNHNVMYWYQQKSSQAPKLLFHYYDKDFNNEADTPDNFQSRRPNTSFCFLDIRSPGLGDTAMYLCATSRDFGDRVVKNIQYFGAGTRLSVL.